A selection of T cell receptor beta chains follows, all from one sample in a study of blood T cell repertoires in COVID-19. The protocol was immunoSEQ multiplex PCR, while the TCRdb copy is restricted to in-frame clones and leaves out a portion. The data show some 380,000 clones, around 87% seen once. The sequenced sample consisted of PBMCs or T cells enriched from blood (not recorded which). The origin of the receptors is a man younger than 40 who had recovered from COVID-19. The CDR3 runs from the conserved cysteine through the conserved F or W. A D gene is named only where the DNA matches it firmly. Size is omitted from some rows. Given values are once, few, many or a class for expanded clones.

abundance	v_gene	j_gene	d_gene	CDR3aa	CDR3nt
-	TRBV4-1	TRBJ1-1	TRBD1	CASSLTRGQGLGGVTEAFF	TGCGCCAGCAGCCTCACCAGGGGACAGGGGCTTGGAGGGGTCACTGAAGCTTTCTTT
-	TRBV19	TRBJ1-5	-	CASSIVLYQPQHF	TGTGCCAGTAGTATAGTCCTGTATCAGCCCCAGCATTTT
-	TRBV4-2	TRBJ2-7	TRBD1	CASSLAGQGPYEQYF	TGTGCCAGCAGCCTCGCCGGACAGGGACCCTACGAGCAGTACTTC
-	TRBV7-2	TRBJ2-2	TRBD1	CASSLGTPGTGGDTGELFF	TGTGCCAGCAGCTTAGGGACCCCCGGGACAGGGGGGGACACCGGGGAGCTGTTTTTT
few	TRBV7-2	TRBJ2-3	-	CASRLPGRDTQYF	TGTGCCAGCAGGCTTCCGGGGAGGGATACGCAGTATTTT
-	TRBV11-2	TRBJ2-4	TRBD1	CASSPLGPTGVAKNIQYF	TGTGCCAGCAGCCCCCTCGGACCGACAGGGGTAGCCAAAAACATTCAGTACTTC
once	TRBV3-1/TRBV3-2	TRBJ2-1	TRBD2	CASSLERGGGADEQFF	TGTGCCAGCAGCCTCGAAAGGGGCGGGGGGGCAGATGAGCAGTTCTTC
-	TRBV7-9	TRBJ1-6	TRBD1	CASSRGTVYSPLHF	TGTGCCAGCAGCCGTGGGACAGTATATTCACCCCTCCACTTT
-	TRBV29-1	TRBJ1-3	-	CSVERRSSGNTIYF	TGCAGCGTTGAAAGGCGGAGCTCTGGAAACACCATATATTTT
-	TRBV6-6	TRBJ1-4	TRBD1	CASSPGMTGLATNEKLFF	TGTGCCAGCAGTCCCGGGATGACAGGGCTTGCAACTAATGAAAAACTGTTTTTT
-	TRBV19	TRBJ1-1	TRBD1	CASSTKQGSTEAFF	TGTGCCAGTAGTACCAAACAGGGGAGCACTGAAGCTTTCTTT
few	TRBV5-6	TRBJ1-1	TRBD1	CASNPWTGFDTEAFF	TGTGCCAGCAACCCCTGGACAGGGTTTGACACTGAAGCTTTCTTT
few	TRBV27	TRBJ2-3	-	CASSLPGRDTQYF	TGTGCCAGCAGTTTACCAGGGAGGGATACGCAGTATTTT
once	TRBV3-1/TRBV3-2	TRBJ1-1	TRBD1	CASSQTGGAFF	TGTGCCAGCAGCCAGACAGGGGGGGCTTTCTTT
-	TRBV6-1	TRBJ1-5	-	CASSELSYQPQHF	TGTGCCAGCAGTGAACTCAGTTATCAGCCCCAGCATTTT
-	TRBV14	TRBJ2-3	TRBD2	CASSQEAVWGGLADTQYF	TGTGCCAGCAGCCAAGAGGCCGTATGGGGGGGGTTGGCAGATACGCAGTATTTT
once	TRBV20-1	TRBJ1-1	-	CSANLRQEAFF	TGCAGTGCCAACCTTCGACAGGAAGCTTTCTTT
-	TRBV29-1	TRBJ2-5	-	CSVEPRRLTQYF	TGCAGCGTTGAACCCCGGAGGCTGACCCAGTACTTC
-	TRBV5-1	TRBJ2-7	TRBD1	CASASGTGNYEQYF	TGCGCCAGCGCATCCGGGACAGGGAACTACGAGCAGTACTTC
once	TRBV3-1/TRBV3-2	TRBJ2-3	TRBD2	CASSQERAAGAGDTQYF	TGTGCCAGCAGCCAAGAAAGGGCAGCGGGGGCGGGAGATACGCAGTATTTT
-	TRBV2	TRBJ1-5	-	CASSVGGGNQPQHF	TGTGCCAGCAGTGTCGGGGGTGGCAATCAGCCCCAGCATTTT
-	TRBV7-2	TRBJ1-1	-	CASSPIHRNRTEAFF	TGTGCCAGCAGCCCAATTCACAGAAACCGAACTGAAGCTTTCTTT
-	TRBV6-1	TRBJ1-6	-	CASSAGASLYNSPLHF	TGTGCCAGCAGTGCAGGGGCCTCTCTTTATAATTCACCCCTCCACTTT